Given below is one T cell receptor (beta chain) in context. The protocol was immunoSEQ multiplex PCR, while the TCRdb copy is restricted to in-frame clones and leaves out a portion. The top ten clones hold roughly 2.5% of a sample with 150,000 to 200,000 clones, 80% to 90% of them seen once. This record belongs to a study of blood T cell repertoires in COVID-19. The sample was peripheral blood. This receptor was obtained from a woman of 80 years or more with COVID-19, enrolled during active disease.

CDR3 in amino acids: CASSLNRGPETQYF. CDR3 in DNA: TGCGCCAGCAGCCTGAATAGGGGGCCCGAGACCCAGTACTTC. The chain has TRBV5-1 and TRBJ2-5; 7 positions agree with TRBD1. The CDR3 spans 14 residues. CDR1 and CDR2 from the germline V gene are SGHRS and YFSETQ. V lost 4 bases, J lost 5 bases, and 8 bases stayed unmatched. Based on the CDR3 plus reference TRBV5-1 and TRBJ2-5, the full variable domain is KAGVTQTPRYLIKTRGQQVTLSCSPISGHRSVSWYQQTPGQGLQFLFEYFSETQRNKGNFPGRFSGRQFSNSRSEMNVSTLELGDSALYLCASSLNRGPETQYFGPGTRLLVL.